This TCR beta chain was profiled in a study of blood T cell repertoires in COVID-19. Study information: Sources were T cells, B-cell-depleted T cells, or PBMCs; the material itself was cDNA or gDNA.

In the study's own analysis: Amplified reference gene primers provided the basis for estimating nucleated cell counts. Only in-frame clones appear in the TCRdb table, and some are missing; sequencing was by immunoSEQ multiplex PCR. That table is the source of V, J and clone size, and D and trimming were worked out from the DNA. The sample has roughly 36,000 clones, over 85% seen once. The CDR3 is 18 residues long. Germline V lookup: CDR1 SGHRS, CDR2 YFSETQ. Trimming removed 1 base from V and 0 bases from J, with 16 bases in between. Sequenced input: peripheral blood. The rearrangement links TRBV5-1 to TRBJ2-2; tentatively, D is TRBD1 (6 bases). The TCR was taken from a human donor with active COVID-19. The donor label of this sample is uncertain. CDR3 region: CASSLLPADSANTGELFF. The CDR3 nucleotides are TGCGCCAGCAGCTTGCTGCCCGCGGACAGCGCGAACACCGGGGAGCTGTTTTTT.